This T cell receptor (beta chain) stems from a study of T cell changes during pregnancy in multiple sclerosis. Some clones are missing from TCRdb's copy, which holds only in-frame ones; the method was immunoSEQ multiplex PCR. Of 40,000 to 55,000 clones listed, 85% to 90% are singletons. Losses at the gene ends were 2 bases for V and 0 bases for J; bases not matched to a gene: 4. In germline, CDR1 is SGDLS, CDR2 YYNGEE. This CDR3 has 16 amino acids. This clonotype was obtained from a female donor in good health, enrolled as a control in a pregnancy study. Sequenced material: peripheral blood, taken in the first trimester of pregnancy. This rearrangement joins TRBV9 to TRBJ1-3, with 8 nucleotides matching TRBD1. CDR3 residues: CASSVGRGLSGNTIYF. The CDR3 DNA reads as TGTGCCAGCAGCGTCGGCAGGGGGCTCTCTGGAAACACCATATATTTT.